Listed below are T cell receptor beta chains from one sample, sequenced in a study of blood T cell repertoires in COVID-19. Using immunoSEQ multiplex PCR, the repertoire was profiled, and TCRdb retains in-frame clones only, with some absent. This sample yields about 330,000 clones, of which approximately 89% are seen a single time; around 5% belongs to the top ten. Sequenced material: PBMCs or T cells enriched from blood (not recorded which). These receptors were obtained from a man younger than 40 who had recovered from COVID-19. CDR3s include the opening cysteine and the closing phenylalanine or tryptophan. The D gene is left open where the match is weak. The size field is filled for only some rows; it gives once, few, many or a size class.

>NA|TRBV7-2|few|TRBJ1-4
TGTGCCAGCAGCTTAGAGGTTTGGGAGCCGTTTGGTGAAAAACTGTTTTTT
CASSLEVWEPFGEKLFF
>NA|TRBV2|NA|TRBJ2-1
TGTGCCAGCAGTGAACGGCTAGCTGGCGATGAGCAGTTCTTC
CASSERLAGDEQFF
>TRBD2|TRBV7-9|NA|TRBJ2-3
TGTGCCAGCAGCTTCCTAGCGGGGGGGGGAGATACGCAGTATTTT
CASSFLAGGGDTQYF
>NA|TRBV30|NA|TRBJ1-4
TGTGCCTGGAGTGTACCTGGGGGGACAACTAATGAAAAACTGTTTTTT
CAWSVPGGTTNEKLFF
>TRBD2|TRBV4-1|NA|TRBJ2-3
TGCGCCAGCAGCCAAGGGGCTCCGGGGGGACTAGCCCTCACGCAGTATTTT
CASSQGAPGGLALTQYF
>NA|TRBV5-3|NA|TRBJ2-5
TGTGCCATCTCAGGAGGGCAAGAGACCCAGTACTTC
CAISGGQETQYF
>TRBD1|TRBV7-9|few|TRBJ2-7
TGTGCCACCCGGACAGGGCTTTTCGACGAGCAGTACTTC
CATRTGLFDEQYF
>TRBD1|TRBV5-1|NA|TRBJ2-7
TGCGCCAGCAGCTCCGGGACAGGGACCTACGAGCAGTACTTC
CASSSGTGTYEQYF
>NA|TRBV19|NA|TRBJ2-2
TGTGCCAGTAGTATACTGCGGCCGAACACCGGGGAGCTGTTTTTT
CASSILRPNTGELFF
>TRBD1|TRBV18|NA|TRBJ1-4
TGTGCCAGCTCACTACAGGGACAGCTTAATGAAAAACTGTTTTTT
CASSLQGQLNEKLFF
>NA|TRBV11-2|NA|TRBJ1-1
TGTGCCAGCAGCTTAGACGGGGGACCGAACACTGAAGCTTTCTTT
CASSLDGGPNTEAFF
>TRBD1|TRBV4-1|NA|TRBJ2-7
TGCGCCAGCAGCCAATCCCGGACAGGGATTTACGAGCAGTACTTC
CASSQSRTGIYEQYF
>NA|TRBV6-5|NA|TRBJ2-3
TGTGCCAGCAGTTCGGAGGCAGGCCACACAGATACGCAGTATTTT
CASSSEAGHTDTQYF
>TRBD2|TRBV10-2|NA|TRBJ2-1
TGCGCCAGCAATCCTAGCGGGGGGGACAATGAGCAGTTCTTC
CASNPSGGDNEQFF
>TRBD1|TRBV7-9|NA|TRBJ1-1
TGTGCCAGCAGCCAGGACAGGGGCCTCATGAACACTGAAGCTTTCTTT
CASSQDRGLMNTEAFF
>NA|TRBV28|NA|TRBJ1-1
TGTGCCAGCAGTTTATCTGCAGGCTGGAACACTGAAGCTTTCTTT
CASSLSAGWNTEAFF
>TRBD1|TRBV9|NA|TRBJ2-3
TGTGCCAGCAGCGAGGGAGGGGGACAGGGTCGGGATACGCAGTATTTT
CASSEGGGQGRDTQYF
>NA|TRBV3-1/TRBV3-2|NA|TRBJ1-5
TGTGCCAGCAGCAACGGGGGTCGCAATCAGCCCCAGCATTTT
CASSNGGRNQPQHF
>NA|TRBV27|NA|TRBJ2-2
TGTGCCAGCAGTTTGTGGGGGGATGGGGGCACCGGGGAGCTGTTTTTT
CASSLWGDGGTGELFF
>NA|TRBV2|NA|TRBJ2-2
TGTGCCAGCAGTGGGACAGTGAGCACCGGGGAGCTGTTTTTT
CASSGTVSTGELFF
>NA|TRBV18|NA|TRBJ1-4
TGTGCCAGCCTCAGGGGATCTAATGAAAAACTGTTTTTT
CASLRGSNEKLFF
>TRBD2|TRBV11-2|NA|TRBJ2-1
TGTGCCAGCAGCTTAATACTAGCGGGGATGGATGAGCAGTTCTTC
CASSLILAGMDEQFF
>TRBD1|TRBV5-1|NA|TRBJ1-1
TGCGCCAGCAGCTCAGGACAGGGAGGTTATACTGAAGCTTTCTTT
CASSSGQGGYTEAFF
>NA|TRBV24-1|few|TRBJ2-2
TGTGCCACTAAGAGTGGCAGGGTTAACACCGGGGAGCTGTTTTTT
CATKSGRVNTGELFF
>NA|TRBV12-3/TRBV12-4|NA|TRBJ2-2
TGTGCCAGCAGGAAAGCGGTAGTCGGGGAGCTGTTTTTT
CASRKAVVGELFF
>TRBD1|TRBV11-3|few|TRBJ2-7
TGTGCCAGCAGCCCCGGACAGGGGTCCAGCTCCTACGAGCAGTACTTC
CASSPGQGSSSYEQYF
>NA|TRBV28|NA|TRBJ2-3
TGTGCCAGCAGTTTATTCCGCGGGGGCCCAGATACGCAGTATTTT
CASSLFRGGPDTQYF
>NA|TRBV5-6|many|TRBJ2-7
TGTGCCAGCAGCTTATTTGGACAGACAGCCTCCTACGAGCAGTACTTC
CASSLFGQTASYEQYF
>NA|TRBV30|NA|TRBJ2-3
TGTGCCTGGAGTTTCCCCGGAGGGGCGCAGTATTTT
CAWSFPGGAQYF
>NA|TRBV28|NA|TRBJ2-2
TGTGCCAGCGGGGCAGGGGCGAACACCGGGGAGCTGTTTTTT
CASGAGANTGELFF
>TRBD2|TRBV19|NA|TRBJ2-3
TGTGCCAGTAGTATCTTTGGGAGGCGGGGGGGCCTTTCTACGCAGTATTTT
CASSIFGRRGGLSTQYF
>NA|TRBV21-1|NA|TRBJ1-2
TGTGCCAGCAGCAGAAAAGACAGGGATAGAAATGGCTACACCTTC
CASSRKDRDRNGYTF
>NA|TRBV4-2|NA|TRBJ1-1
TGTGCCAGCAGCCAAGTGATGGAGTTAGAAGCTTTCTTT
CASSQVMELEAFF
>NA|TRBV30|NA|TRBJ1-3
TGTGCCTGGCAAGAGGCCATCTCTGGAAACACCATATATTTT
CAWQEAISGNTIYF
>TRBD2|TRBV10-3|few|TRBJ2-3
TGTGCCATCAGTGAGGTGTGGTCTAGCGGGGATCTCACAGATACGCAGTATTTT
CAISEVWSSGDLTDTQYF
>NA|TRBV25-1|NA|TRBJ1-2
TGTGCCAGCAGTGAATGGGCCTATGGCTACACCTTC
CASSEWAYGYTF
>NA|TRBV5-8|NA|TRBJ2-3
TGTGCCAGCAGCCCAGGGACTGCCCTTAGCACAGATACGCAGTATTTT
CASSPGTALSTDTQYF
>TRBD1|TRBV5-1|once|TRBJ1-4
TGCGCCAGCAGCCGACAGGGGGCTAATAATGAAAAACTGTTTTTT
CASSRQGANNEKLFF
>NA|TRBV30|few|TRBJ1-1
TGTGCCTGGAGTGTCGGGGTCACTGAAGCTTTCTTT
CAWSVGVTEAFF
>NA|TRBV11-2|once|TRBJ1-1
TGTGCCAGCAGCTTAGGCGGCGCGGGGGAGACTGAAGCTTTCTTT
CASSLGGAGETEAFF
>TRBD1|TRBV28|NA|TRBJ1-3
TGTGCCAGCGGGACAGTTCTCTCTGGAAACACCATATATTTT
CASGTVLSGNTIYF
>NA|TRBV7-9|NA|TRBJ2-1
TGTGCCAGCAGCCTCCCCCAACCTGGTAGTGAGCAGTTCTTC
CASSLPQPGSEQFF
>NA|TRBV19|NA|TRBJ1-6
TGTGCCAGCCGGACAGAACCATATCGCAATTCACCCCTCCACTTT
CASRTEPYRNSPLHF
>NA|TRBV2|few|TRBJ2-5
TGTGCCAGCAAGGTCGGTCAGGGGGGAGAGACCCAGTACTTC
CASKVGQGGETQYF
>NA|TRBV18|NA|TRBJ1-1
TGTGCCAGCTCACCCCCGAACAAGCGACGTGTTGAAGCTTTCTTT
CASSPPNKRRVEAFF
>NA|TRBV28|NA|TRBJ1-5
TGTGCCAGCAGTTTGGGGAGGGGGTCCGGCAATCAGCCCCAGCATTTT
CASSLGRGSGNQPQHF
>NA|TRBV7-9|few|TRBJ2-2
TGTGCCAGCAGCCCCCGGGGCGGGGAGCTGTTTTTT
CASSPRGGELFF
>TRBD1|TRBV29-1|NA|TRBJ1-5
TGCAGCGCCCTGACAGGGAATAGCAATCAGCCCCAGCATTTT
CSALTGNSNQPQHF
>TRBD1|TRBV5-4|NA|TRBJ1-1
TGTGCCAGCAGGGATAGACAGGGGGCTAATGCTGAAGCTTTCTTT
CASRDRQGANAEAFF
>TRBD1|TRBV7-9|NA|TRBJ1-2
TGTGCCAGCAGCTTGGGCAACAGGGGCGGCTACACCTTC
CASSLGNRGGYTF
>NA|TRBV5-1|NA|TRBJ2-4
TGCGCCAGCAGCTTGGATCAGGGGGAGGACATTCAGTACTTC
CASSLDQGEDIQYF
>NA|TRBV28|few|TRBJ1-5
TGTGCCAGCAGTTTCGGTAAGCCCCAGCATTTT
CASSFGKPQHF
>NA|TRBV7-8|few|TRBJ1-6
TGTGCCAGCAGCTTAGAAGTCTCCCAGGGCTATAATTCACCCCTCCACTTT
CASSLEVSQGYNSPLHF
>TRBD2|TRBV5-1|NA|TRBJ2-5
TGCGCCAGCAGCTTGGCCGGCGGGAGGGAGACCCAGTACTTC
CASSLAGGRETQYF
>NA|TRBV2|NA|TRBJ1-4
TGTGCCAGCAGTGAAGCGCTTGCGGCTAGGGGTGAAAAACTGTTTTTT
CASSEALAARGEKLFF
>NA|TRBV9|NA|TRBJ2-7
TGTGCCAGCAGCGTAGAACAAGGAGGTCGTGAGCAGTACTTC
CASSVEQGGREQYF
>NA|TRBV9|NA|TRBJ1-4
TGTGCCAGCAGCCTCGGGGGGGATGTGAGGGAAAAACTGTTTTTT
CASSLGGDVREKLFF
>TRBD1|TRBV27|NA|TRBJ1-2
TGTGCCAGCAGTTCTACAGGGGGCGCTAACTATGGCTACACCTTC
CASSSTGGANYGYTF
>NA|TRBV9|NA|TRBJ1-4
TGTGCCAGCAGCCCCCGAGCTAATGAAAAACTGTTTTTT
CASSPRANEKLFF